The 10 T cell receptor beta chains below come from one sample, sequenced in a study of blood T cell repertoires in COVID-19. Measured with immunoSEQ multiplex PCR; TCRdb has only the in-frame clones, and not every one. This table holds fewer than 250,000 clones, approximately 90% found once. The specimen sequenced was peripheral blood. The receptors were sampled from a human donor in a cohort sampled during active COVID-19.

This chain uses TRBV28 with TRBJ2-5; perhaps TRBD1 as D (6 bases). Germline CDR1 MDHEN, CDR2 SYDVKM. The V end lost 3 bases, the J end lost 4 bases, and 9 bases lay between the germline ends. The CDR3 has 13 amino acids. The CDR3 DNA reads TGTGCCAGCAGTTTCGACAGGTCAGAGACCCAGTACTTC. This gives the protein CASSFDRSETQYF. Based on the CDR3 plus reference TRBV28 and TRBJ2-5, the full variable domain is DVKVTQSSRYLVKRTGEKVFLECVQDMDHENMFWYRQDPGLGLRLIYFSYDVKMKEKGDIPEGYSVSREKKERFSLILESASTNQTSMYLCASSFDRSETQYFGPGTRLLVL.

The chain has TRBV7-8 and TRBJ2-6; 9 bases map to TRBD2. The trim removed 1 base at V and 0 bases at J, leaving 10 bases unmatched. Germline V gene sequence: CDR1 SGHVS, CDR2 FQNEAQ. The length of the CDR3 is 20 residues. CDR3 loop: CASSLVGGLAGNSGANVLTF. CDR3 DNA: TGTGCCAGCAGCTTAGTGGGCGGTCTAGCGGGGAACTCTGGGGCCAACGTCCTGACTTTC. The variable domain in full, completed from reference TRBV7-8 and TRBJ2-6, reads GAGVSQSPRYKVAKRGQDVALRCDPISGHVSLFWYQQALGQGPEFLTYFQNEAQLDKSGLPSDRFFAERPEGSVSTLKIQRTQQEDSAVYLCASSLVGGLAGNSGANVLTFGAGSRLTVL.

The V and J genes are TRBV5-1 and TRBJ2-3, with D possibly TRBD1 on 5 matching bases. This CDR3 has 16 amino acids. Germline CDR1 SGHRS, CDR2 YFSETQ. V gave up 0 bases and J gave up 5 bases, with 16 bases separating them. The CDR3 nucleotides are TGCGCCAGCAGCTTGGAGGGGTCGGTAGCAATAGATACGCAGTATTTT. Protein product: CASSLEGSVAIDTQYF.

V and J are TRBV14 and TRBJ2-7; D unresolved. Germline V gene data show CDR1 as SGHDN and CDR2 as FVKESK. The CDR3 is 13 residues long. The germline V and J ends were trimmed by 1 base and 3 bases, with 7 bases remaining between them. The CDR3 protein is CASSQGLIYEQYF. DNA of the CDR3: TGTGCCAGCAGCCAAGGACTCATCTACGAGCAGTACTTC.

The CDR3 loop reads CASSQRGDQPQHF. DNA for the CDR3: TGTGCCAGCAGCCAACGGGGGGATCAGCCCCAGCATTTT. The chain employs TRBV3-1 (or the pseudogene TRBV3-2) and TRBJ1-5; D might be TRBD1 (5 bases). The V end was cut by 2 bases, the J end by 5 bases, with 7 bases between. Germline V gene lookup returns CDR1 LGHDT and CDR2 YNNKEL (reference sequence). This CDR3 is built from 13 residues.

This clone was counted a single time. The rearrangement links TRBV5-4 to TRBJ1-2, with a possible D match to TRBD1 (5 bases). In germline, CDR1 is SGHNT, CDR2 YYREEE (reference sequence). The CDR3 has 13 amino acids. Trimming cost V 0 bases and J 8 bases, with 11 bases left between them. The CDR3 sequence: CASSLETGEGYTF. The CDR3 DNA follows: TGTGCCAGCAGCTTGGAAACAGGCGAAGGCTACACCTTC.

The chain couples TRBV10-3 to TRBJ2-2; 16 bases are shared with TRBD2. CDR3 size: 16 residues. Germline-derived CDR1 and CDR2 are ENHRY and SYGVKD. The ends lost 5 bases at V and 7 bases at J; junction bases unmatched: 4. In DNA form, the CDR3 reads TGTGCCATCAGTCCCGGGACTAGCGGGAGGGGCGGGGAGCTGTTTTTT. Its protein product is CAISPGTSGRGGELFF.

V gene TRBV20-1 combines with J gene TRBJ2-7; tentative D call: TRBD2 (5 bases). The V end was cut by 3 bases, the J end by 5 bases, with 8 bases between. The CDR3 runs 11 residues. The germline CDR1 and CDR2 sequences are DFQATT and SNEGSKA (reference sequence). This chain's CDR3 is CSASRGNEQYF. The CDR3 DNA sequence: TGCAGTGCTAGTCGAGGGAACGAGCAGTACTTC.

The table lists this clone with a count of one. The genes are TRBV28 and TRBJ2-3; 7 bases agree with TRBD2. This CDR3 region has 14 residues. Germline CDR1 and CDR2: MDHEN and SYDVKM. The V gene end was trimmed by 6 bases and the J gene end by 0 bases; junction bases not matched to a gene: 3. The CDR3 DNA reads as TGTGCCAGCAGCGGACTAGGAAGCACAGATACGCAGTATTTT. This encodes CASSGLGSTDTQYF.

This clone showed up just a few times. The genes are TRBV7-6 and TRBJ1-5; D possibly corresponds to TRBD1 (5 bases). The CDR3 is 13 residues long. Germline V gene lookup returns CDR1 SGHVS and CDR2 FNYEAQ. Trimming removed 5 bases from V and 4 bases from J, with 9 bases in between. The CDR3 loop is CASSTDKNQPQHF. The CDR3 DNA is TGTGCCAGCAGCACGGACAAGAATCAGCCCCAGCATTTT.